This T cell receptor (beta chain) came from a study of PD-L1 blockade in urothelial cancer. Study-level background: Bladder-origin urothelial cancer in males covered about 85% of the 29 patients. Study results and limitations: Clones that were tumor-associated expanded more in the blood of durable-benefit patients at 3 weeks.

Indicated time point: peripheral blood 6 weeks after treatment start. Diagnoses among patients were locally advanced or metastatic urothelial carcinoma. V lost 5 bases and J lost 7, with 20 bases in between. Germline loops: CDR1 WNHNN, CDR2 SYGVQD (reference sequence). The CDR3 is 15 residues long. Here immunoSEQ multiplex PCR was the method, and the copy in TCRdb shows in-frame clones only, minus some. This sample carries 50,000 to 60,000 clones, 88% of them seen once, and the ten largest clones take less than 2.5%. In regard to this clone: Its antigen is unknown.

Sequenced here: PBMCs, sampled around atezolizumab (anti-PD-L1) treatment. The clonotype comes from a man aged 60 to 75 with urothelial cancer. The V gene is TRBV10-1, the J gene TRBJ1-1, with D perhaps matching TRBD1 (5 bases). The CDR3 sequence: CASSMTSVGGNEAFF. CDR3 coding DNA: TGCGCCAGCAGTATGACATCGGTCGGGGGTAATGAAGCTTTCTTT.